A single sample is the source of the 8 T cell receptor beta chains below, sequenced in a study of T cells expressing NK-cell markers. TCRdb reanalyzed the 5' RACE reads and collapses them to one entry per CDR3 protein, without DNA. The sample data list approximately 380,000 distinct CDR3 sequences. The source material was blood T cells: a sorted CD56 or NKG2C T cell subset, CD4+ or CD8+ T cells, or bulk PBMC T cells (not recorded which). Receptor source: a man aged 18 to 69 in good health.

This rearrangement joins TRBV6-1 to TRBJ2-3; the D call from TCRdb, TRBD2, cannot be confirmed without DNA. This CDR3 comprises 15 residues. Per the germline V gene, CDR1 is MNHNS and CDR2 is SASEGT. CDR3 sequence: CASRMRAGGTDTQYF.

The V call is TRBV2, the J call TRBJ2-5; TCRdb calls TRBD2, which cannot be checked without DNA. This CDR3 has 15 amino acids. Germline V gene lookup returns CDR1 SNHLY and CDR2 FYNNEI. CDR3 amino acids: CASNRQRGKQETQYF.

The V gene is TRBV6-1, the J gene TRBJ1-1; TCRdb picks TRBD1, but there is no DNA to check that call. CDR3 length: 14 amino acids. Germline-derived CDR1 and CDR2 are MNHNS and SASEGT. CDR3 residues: CASSGQGFKTEAFF.

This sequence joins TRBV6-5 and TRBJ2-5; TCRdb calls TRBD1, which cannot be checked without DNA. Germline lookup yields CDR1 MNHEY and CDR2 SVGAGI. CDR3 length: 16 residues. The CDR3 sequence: CASSYEAGGSPGTQYF.

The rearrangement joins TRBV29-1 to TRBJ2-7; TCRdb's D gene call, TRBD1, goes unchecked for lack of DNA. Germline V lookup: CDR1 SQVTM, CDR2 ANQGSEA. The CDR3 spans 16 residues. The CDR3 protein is CSVEISRTGSSYEQYF.

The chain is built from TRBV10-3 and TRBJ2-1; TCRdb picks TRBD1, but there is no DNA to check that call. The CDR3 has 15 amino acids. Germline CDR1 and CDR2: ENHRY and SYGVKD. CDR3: CAIRGWLATVDEQFF.

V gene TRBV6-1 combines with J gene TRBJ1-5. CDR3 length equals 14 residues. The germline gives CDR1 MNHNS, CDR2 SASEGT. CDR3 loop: CASSEGNTLSAQHF.

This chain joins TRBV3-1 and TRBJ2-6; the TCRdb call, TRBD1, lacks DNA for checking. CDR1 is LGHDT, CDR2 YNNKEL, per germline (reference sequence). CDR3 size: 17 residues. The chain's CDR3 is CASSRTGSYSGANVLTF. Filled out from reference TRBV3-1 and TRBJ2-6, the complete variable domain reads DTAVSQTPKYLVTQMGNDKSIKCEQNLGHDTMYWYKQDSKKFLKIMFSYNNKELIINETVPNRFSPKSPDKAHLNLHINSLELGDSAVYFCASSRTGSYSGANVLTFGAGSRLTVL.